This T cell receptor (beta chain) was captured in a study of shared clonotypes between healthy human individuals. Study details: CD8 memory received one plate per donor, CD8 naive two, CD4 memory three and CD4 naive three. Study results and caveats: Having only a few donors restricted how much genetic and exposure-history diversity was captured. Unshared clonotypes carried lower generation probabilities than those common to all four donors.

The authors ran the assay at deep level. The data were produced by immunoSEQ multiplex PCR, yet TCRdb's version contains in-frame clones alone and is incomplete. The sample lists roughly 530,000 clones, 90% to 96% occurring once. V shed 7 bases and J 5 bases; nucleotides not matched to a gene: 4. There are 13 residues in the CDR3. The V gene's germline CDR1 is LNHDA and CDR2 SQIVND (reference sequence). Concerning this clone itself: What it binds is not known.

The chain uses TRBV19 and TRBJ1-5, with TRBD1 matching over 8 bases. The sequencing input was naive CD4+ T cells sorted from blood. Subset denoted: CD45RA+ positively selected. This clonotype originated in a woman in her 30s in good health. DNA of the CDR3: TGTGCCAGTACCTTGACAGGGGATCAGCCCCAGCATTTT. Its translation is CASTLTGDQPQHF.